Below are 10 T cell receptor beta chains sequenced from a single sample in a study of T cell responses to AZD1222 COVID-19 vaccine. TCRdb keeps only in-frame clones here, not all; method: immunoSEQ multiplex PCR. The repertoire consists of 170,000 or so clones, with approximately 86% occurring once and the leading ten covering 11%. The material was peripheral blood, obtained 28 days after the second AZD1222 dose. These receptors came from an adult who received the AZD1222 COVID-19 vaccine.

This chain connects TRBV11-1 to TRBJ2-7, with 9 positions matching TRBD1. V lost 3 bases to trimming and J lost 6 bases; unmatched junction nucleotides: 9. The CDR3 consists of 15 residues. Germline V CDR1 and CDR2: SGHAT, FQDESV (reference sequence). The CDR3: CASSLFMGQGREQYF. For the CDR3, the DNA is TGTGCCAGCAGCTTGTTTATGGGACAGGGTCGCGAGCAGTACTTC.

The chain uses TRBV7-9 and TRBJ2-7; D gene unclear. The V gene lost 10 bases and the J gene lost 1 base, with 8 bases spanning the gap. The CDR3 sequence is 11 residues long. From germline, CDR1 is SEHNR and CDR2 FQNEAQ (reference sequence). As DNA, the CDR3 is TGTGCCATAGAAGAGTCCTACGAGCAGTACTTC. Its translation: CAIEESYEQYF.

J is TRBJ2-5 and V is TRBV6-2 or TRBV6-3, with 7 bases fitting TRBD1. The CDR3 runs to 16 residues. Trimming cost V 6 bases and J 4 bases; bases outside gene matches: 14. CDR1 MNHEY and CDR2 SVGEGT come from the germline V gene. The CDR3 reads CASSFGQAKGGETQYF. The CDR3 DNA reads as TGTGCCAGCAGCTTTGGACAGGCGAAAGGCGGAGAGACCCAGTACTTC.

This clone was seen once. V is TRBV3-1 (or the pseudogene TRBV3-2) and J is TRBJ2-1; TRBD1 or TRBD2 may be the D gene (5 bases each). The germline V gene has CDR1 LGHDT and CDR2 YNNKEL (reference sequence). Trimming took off 1 base at V and 3 bases at J, with 13 bases between the two ends. The CDR3 is 16 amino acids. The CDR3 DNA is TGTGCCAGCAGCCAAGGTCCCCGGGGCCTCTACAATGAGCAGTTCTTC. This codes for CASSQGPRGLYNEQFF.

The genes are TRBV4-1 and TRBJ1-6, with D possibly matching TRBD1 (6 bases). This CDR3 has 15 amino acids. The germline V and J ends were trimmed by 4 bases and 9 bases, with 16 bases remaining between them. The germline V gene encodes CDR1 MGHRA and CDR2 YSYEKL. CDR3 sequence reads: CASSPGGASGSPLHF. In DNA, the CDR3 is TGCGCCAGCAGCCCCGGGGGGGCCTCAGGTTCACCCCTCCACTTT.

The V call is TRBV7-9, the J call TRBJ1-4; no definite D call. The CDR3 sequence is 15 residues long. Deletions cut 4 bases from V and 5 bases from J, with 14 bases between. The V gene's germline CDR1 is SEHNR and CDR2 FQNEAQ (reference sequence). The CDR3 bases are TGTGCCAGCAGCTCTTACAGCTACGCCAATGAAAAACTGTTTTTT. Residues: CASSSYSYANEKLFF.

Turning to this clone: A much more abundant neighbour one base away suggests this may be a read error. The same CDR3 also results from other DNA sequences found in this sample. The chain recombines TRBV7-9 with TRBJ1-3; D is ambiguous. Germline V CDR1 and CDR2: SEHNR, FQNEAQ (reference sequence). This CDR3 has 15 residues. V was shortened by 0 bases and J by 0 bases, with 6 bases between the two germline ends. CDR3: CASSLALGSGNTIYF. The CDR3 DNA reads TGTGCCAGCAGCTTAGCGCTGGGCTCTGGAAACACCATATATTTT.

The chain's CDR3 is CASSPRGRPQHF. CDR3 nucleotide sequence: TGTGCCAGCAGTCCCCGGGGCCGGCCCCAGCATTTT. V is TRBV27 and J is TRBJ1-5; TRBD1 is a possible D gene (5 bases). CDR1 and CDR2 from the germline V gene are MNHEY and SMNVEV (reference sequence). This CDR3 comprises 12 residues. Trimming pared 5 bases from V and 9 bases from J, leaving 11 bases between.

This chain links TRBV19 with TRBJ2-7; weak D call: TRBD2 (6 bases). Germline V gene sequence: CDR1 LNHDA, CDR2 SQIVND (reference sequence). Trimming cost V 3 bases and J 2 bases, with 14 bases left between them. The CDR3 has 15 residues. This chain's CDR3 is CASSISGTGAYEQYF. CDR3 sequence (DNA): TGTGCCAGTAGTATCTCCGGGACTGGCGCCTACGAGCAGTACTTC.

The gene calls are TRBV12-5 and TRBJ2-3, with 8 bases fitting TRBD2. Germline loops: CDR1 LGHNT, CDR2 FRNRAP. The V and J ends lost 0 bases and 2 bases, in that order; junction bases with no gene match: 13. This CDR3 has 19 residues. The CDR3 coding sequence is TGTGCTAGTGGTTTGGTACTATTTCCTCCAGCGGGGGACACAGATACGCAGTATTTT. Translation gives CASGLVLFPPAGDTDTQYF.